This TCR beta chain was captured by sequencing in a study of CD8 T cells in ankylosing spondylitis. The study's findings and limits: The study identified a TCR beta motif of 7 or 8 highly homologous variants that appeared characteristic of ankylosing spondylitis blood. A subset of motif variants has previously been described in the synovial fluid and blood of reactive arthritis.

It was by quantitative 5'-RACE with molecular barcodes that TCR beta libraries were made. TCRdb fed the 5' RACE reads into MiXCR, producing one record per CDR3 protein. The sample lists hundreds of thousands of distinct CDR3 sequences; about 12% were seen once. The length of the CDR3 is 13 residues. V lost 7 bases and J lost 5, with 17 bases in between. CDR1 and CDR2 (germline): SQVTM, ANQGSEA. This clonotype was seen more than once but under ten times. Antigen unknown. V usage is TRBV29-1 and J usage is TRBJ2-5; D is ambiguous. The receptor comes from a male donor with ankylosing spondylitis. Sequenced material: blood, either unsorted or a sorted T cell fraction (not recorded which). DNA of the CDR3: TGCAGCGGAATCGACATTATGGGGGAGACCCAGTACTTC. The encoded protein is CSGIDIMGETQYF.